A single sample is the source of the 21 T cell receptor beta chains below, sequenced in a study of CD8 T cells in ankylosing spondylitis. Study results and limitations: In ankylosing spondylitis blood, a motif of several highly homologous TCR beta variants appeared characteristic.

TCRdb re-called the 5' RACE reads with MiXCR, one entry per CDR3 protein. Of roughly 300,000 distinct CDR3 sequences listed, roughly 8% are singletons. These receptors' antigens are unknown. The sequenced material came from blood, either unsorted or a sorted T cell fraction (not recorded which). These TCRs come from a male donor with ankylosing spondylitis.

The chain employs TRBV5-6 and TRBJ2-3; 15 positions agree with TRBD2. The CDR3 runs 17 residues. Germline V gene data show CDR1 as SGHDT and CDR2 as YYEEEE. Trimming at V came to 4 bases and at J to 5 bases, leaving 8 bases not matched to a gene. The CDR3, as DNA: TGTGCCAGCAGCGGACTAGCGGGAGGGCCAAGAGGAGATACGCAGTATTTT. It is translated as CASSGLAGGPRGDTQYF. Full variable domain (missing parts from reference TRBV5-6 and TRBJ2-3): DAGVTQSPTHLIKTRGQQVTLRCSPKSGHDTVSWYQQALGQGPQFIFQYYEEEERQRGNFPDRFSGHQFPNYSSELNVNALLLGDSALYLCASSGLAGGPRGDTQYFGPGTRLTVL.

This rearrangement joins TRBV12-3 or TRBV12-4 to TRBJ2-1; D is perhaps TRBD2 (5 bases). With 3 bases removed from V and 15 bases from J, the gap between germline ends came to 12 bases. This CDR3 is 11 amino acids long. CDR3 residues: CASSFGVAWFF. The DNA of the CDR3 is TGTGCCAGCAGTTTTGGAGTAGCGTGGTTCTTC.

The chain joins TRBV20-1 to TRBJ2-5; 7 bases line up with TRBD1. CDR1 is DFQATT and CDR2 is SNEGSKA in the germline V gene (reference sequence). The V and J ends lost 4 bases and 5 bases, in that order; junction bases with no gene match: 7. The CDR3 runs to 13 residues. CDR3 sequence reads: CSATNRGGETQYF. CDR3 coding DNA: TGCAGTGCTACGAACAGGGGTGGGGAGACCCAGTACTTC.

This chain uses TRBV20-1 with TRBJ2-7, with D uncertain. Germline CDR1 and CDR2: DFQATT and SNEGSKA (reference sequence). CDR3 size: 12 residues. The ends were cut back, 6 bases at V and 1 base at J, with 10 bases in the middle. The CDR3, as DNA: TGCAGTGCATCGCAAAGATCCTACGAGCAGTACTTC. Amino acids: CSASQRSYEQYF.

This clonotype has a single count. J is TRBJ2-3 and V is TRBV18; TRBD1 aligns across 9 bases. There are 15 residues in the CDR3. The germline gives CDR1 KGHSH, CDR2 LQKENI. V was pared by 3 bases and J by 5 bases, with 6 bases of the junction left unmatched. The CDR3 here is CASSPGQGVVDTQYF. As DNA, the CDR3 is TGTGCCAGCTCACCGGGACAGGGAGTGGTAGATACGCAGTATTTT.

This clonotype was counted a few times. Here the CDR3 reads CSARDSSRVDEKLFF. The CDR3 coding sequence is TGCAGTGCTAGAGATTCGAGCAGGGTTGACGAAAAACTGTTTTTT. This sequence joins TRBV20-1 and TRBJ1-4, with D possibly matching TRBD1 (5 bases). Germline-derived CDR1 and CDR2 are DFQATT and SNEGSKA (reference sequence). The ends were cut back, 0 bases at V and 8 bases at J, with 16 bases in the middle. This CDR3 region has 15 residues.

This clonotype was seen a handful of times. This chain connects TRBV20-1 to TRBJ2-1; 10 bases line up with TRBD2. Germline values: CDR1 DFQATT, CDR2 SNEGSKA (reference sequence). The CDR3 is 14 residues long. V lost 3 bases to trimming and J lost 6 bases; unmatched junction nucleotides: 5. In DNA form, the CDR3 reads TGCAGTGCTAGTGAACTAGCGGGAACCAATGAGCAGTTCTTC. It translates to CSASELAGTNEQFF.

The chain uses TRBV20-1 and TRBJ2-3; 8 bases agree with TRBD2. The V gene's germline CDR1 is DFQATT and CDR2 SNEGSKA (reference sequence). The junction had 10 bases not matched to a gene; V was cut back by 5 bases and J by 6 bases. The CDR3 runs to 14 residues. The DNA of the CDR3 is TGCAGTGCTCAAGATAGCGGGACCCCGGATACGCAGTATTTT. This translates into CSAQDSGTPDTQYF.

This clonotype was seen many times. The V call is TRBV3-1, the J call TRBJ1-5, with no clear D. CDR1 LGHDT and CDR2 YNNKEL come from the germline V gene (reference sequence). The CDR3 covers 13 residues. Trimming took 4 bases from V and 2 from J, leaving 6 bases between them. This CDR3 is CASSRAGNQPQHF. In DNA, the CDR3 is TGTGCCAGCAGCCGCGCGGGCAATCAGCCCCAGCATTTT.

In its sample, this clonotype was seen many times. The DNA for the CDR3 is TGCGCCAGCAGCCTGGGACAGGGTAGAGAGACCCAGTACTTC. This gives the protein CASSLGQGRETQYF. V and J are TRBV5-1 and TRBJ2-5; 9 bases fit TRBD1. Trimming took 4 bases from V and 4 from J; bases not matched to a gene: 5. The germline V gene encodes CDR1 SGHRS and CDR2 YFSETQ. The CDR3 is 14 amino acids.

In this sample, this clonotype turned up a few times. This sequence joins TRBV6-5 and TRBJ2-7, with no clear D. Per germline, CDR1 MNHEY and CDR2 SVGAGI. The CDR3 loop spans 16 amino acids. V was shortened by 0 bases and J by 0 bases, with 12 bases between the two germline ends. DNA of the CDR3: TGTGCCAGCAGTTACTCTCTCGGCTCTAGCTCCTACGAGCAGTACTTC. Encoded protein: CASSYSLGSSSYEQYF.

The sample holds many counts of this clonotype. The CDR3 sequence: CSFRTGEGDQPQHF. The CDR3 DNA is TGCAGCTTCAGGACAGGCGAGGGTGATCAGCCCCAGCATTTT. This chain connects TRBV29-1 to TRBJ1-5, with 7 bases aligning to TRBD1. The CDR3 runs to 14 residues. Germline-derived CDR1 and CDR2 are SQVTM and ANQGSEA. Unmatched junction bases numbered 12, after V lost 8 bases and J lost 5 bases.

This clonotype was recorded a few times. The V call is TRBV7-3, the J call TRBJ2-3; possibly TRBD1 or TRBD2 for D (5 bases each). Germline V lookup: CDR1 SGHTA, CDR2 FQGTGA. The CDR3 extends over 15 amino acids. The V and J ends lost 5 bases and 5 bases respectively, with 17 bases between them. The CDR3, as DNA: TGTGCCAGCAGCCCTATGGGGGAGAGAGGAGATACGCAGTATTTT. Protein sequence: CASSPMGERGDTQYF.

Ten or more counts support this clonotype. The chain couples TRBV11-3 to TRBJ2-1; TRBD2 aligns across 12 bases. CDR3 size: 16 residues. Germline V gene lookup returns CDR1 SGHNT and CDR2 YENEEA. The junction had 6 bases not matched to a gene; V was cut back by 5 bases and J by 4 bases. The CDR3 spells CASSPGLAGRYNEQFF. The CDR3 DNA sequence: TGTGCCAGCAGCCCGGGACTAGCGGGTAGATACAATGAGCAGTTCTTC.

The J gene is TRBJ1-5, the V gene TRBV27; 9 nucleotides align to TRBD1. The CDR3 contains 16 residues. Germline CDR1 reads MNHEY; CDR2 reads SMNVEV (reference sequence). V shed 5 bases and J 5 bases; nucleotides not matched to a gene: 10. Written as DNA, the CDR3 is TGTGCCAGCAGTCCGTACCTTGGGACAGGGCATCAGCCCCAGCATTTT. Protein sequence: CASSPYLGTGHQPQHF.

Only a few counts were recorded for this clonotype. The rearrangement links TRBV28 to TRBJ1-5; no definite D call. The V end lost 6 bases, the J end lost 5 bases, and 17 bases lay between the germline ends. The CDR3 is 15 amino acids. Germline lookup yields CDR1 MDHEN and CDR2 SYDVKM. The CDR3 spells CASRIRSPAYQPQHF. In DNA, the CDR3 is TGTGCCAGCAGAATCCGCAGCCCTGCTTATCAGCCCCAGCATTTT.

This clonotype was counted only a few times. The chain has TRBV6-2 or TRBV6-3 and TRBJ2-7; TRBD2 is a possible D gene (6 bases). The germline V gene encodes CDR1 MNHEY and CDR2 SVGEGT. The CDR3 runs to 15 residues. The V end was cut by 6 bases, the J end by 0 bases, with 15 bases between. CDR3 residues: CASSPRDGSSYEQYF. The CDR3 nucleotides are TGTGCCAGCAGCCCCCGGGACGGGAGCTCCTACGAGCAGTACTTC.

The gene calls are TRBV28 and TRBJ2-4; TRBD2 is a possible D gene (6 bases). V lost 3 bases and J lost 3, with 12 bases in between. The CDR3 runs 15 residues. In germline, CDR1 is MDHEN, CDR2 SYDVKM. The CDR3 DNA reads TGTGCCAGCAGTTTTCCGTGGGAGGACAAAAACATTCAGTACTTC. Protein: CASSFPWEDKNIQYF.

This clonotype has more than one count but fewer than ten. The chain couples TRBV11-1 to TRBJ1-2; no clear D gene. V lost 4 bases to trimming and J lost 5 bases, with 11 bases between them. CDR3 length: 13 residues. Germline V gene data show CDR1 as SGHAT and CDR2 as FQDESV (reference sequence). The CDR3 sequence: CASSSRGWYGYTF. In DNA, the CDR3 is TGTGCCAGCAGCTCCCGCGGATGGTATGGCTACACCTTC.

This clonotype was seen repeatedly, ten times or more. The chain joins TRBV20-1 to TRBJ2-7, with 8 bases that match TRBD2. This CDR3 is 15 amino acids long. Germline V gene data show CDR1 as DFQATT and CDR2 as SNEGSKA (reference sequence). V was clipped by 6 bases and J by 0 bases; unmatched bases: 10. This CDR3 reads CSAASWLAGSYEQYF. The CDR3 DNA follows: TGCAGTGCAGCTTCCTGGCTAGCGGGCTCCTACGAGCAGTACTTC.

The sample holds a few counts of this clonotype. The V gene is TRBV20-1, the J gene TRBJ2-2; D assignment may be TRBD1 or TRBD2 (5 bases each). This CDR3 spans 15 amino acids. The germline V gene has CDR1 DFQATT and CDR2 SNEGSKA (reference sequence). V lost 5 bases, J lost 2 bases, and 15 bases lay in between. CDR3 DNA: TGCAGTGCTCAGAACCAGGGACCTAACACCGGGGAGCTGTTTTTT. It translates to CSAQNQGPNTGELFF.